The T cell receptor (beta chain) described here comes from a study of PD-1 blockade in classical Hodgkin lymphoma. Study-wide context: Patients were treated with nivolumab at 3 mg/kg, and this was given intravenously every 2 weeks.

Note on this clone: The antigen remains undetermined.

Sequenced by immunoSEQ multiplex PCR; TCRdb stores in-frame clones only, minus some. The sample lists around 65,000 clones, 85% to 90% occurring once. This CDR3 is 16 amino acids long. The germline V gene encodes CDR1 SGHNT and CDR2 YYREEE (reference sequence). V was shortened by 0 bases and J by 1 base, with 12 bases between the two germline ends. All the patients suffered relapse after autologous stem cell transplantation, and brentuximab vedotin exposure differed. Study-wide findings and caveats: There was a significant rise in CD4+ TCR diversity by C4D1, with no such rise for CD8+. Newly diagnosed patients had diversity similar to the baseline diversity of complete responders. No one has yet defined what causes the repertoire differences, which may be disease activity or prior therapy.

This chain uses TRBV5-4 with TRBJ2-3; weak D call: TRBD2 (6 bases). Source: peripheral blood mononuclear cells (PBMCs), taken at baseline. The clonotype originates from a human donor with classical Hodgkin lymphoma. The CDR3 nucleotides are TGTGCCAGCAGCTTGGGGGGGACTCGGCGCACAGATACGCAGTATTTT. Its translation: CASSLGGTRRTDTQYF.